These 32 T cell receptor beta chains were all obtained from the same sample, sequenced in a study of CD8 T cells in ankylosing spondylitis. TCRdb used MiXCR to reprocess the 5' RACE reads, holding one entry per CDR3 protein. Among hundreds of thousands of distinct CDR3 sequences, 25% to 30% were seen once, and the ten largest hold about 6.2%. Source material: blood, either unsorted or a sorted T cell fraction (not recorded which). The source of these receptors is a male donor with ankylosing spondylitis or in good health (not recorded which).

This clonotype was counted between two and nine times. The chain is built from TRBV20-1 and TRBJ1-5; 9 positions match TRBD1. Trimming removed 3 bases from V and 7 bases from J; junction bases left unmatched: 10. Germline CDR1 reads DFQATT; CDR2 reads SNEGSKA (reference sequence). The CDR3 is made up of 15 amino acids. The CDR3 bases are TGCAGTGCTAGGTACCAAGGGACAGGGAACCAGCCCCAGCATTTT. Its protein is CSARYQGTGNQPQHF.

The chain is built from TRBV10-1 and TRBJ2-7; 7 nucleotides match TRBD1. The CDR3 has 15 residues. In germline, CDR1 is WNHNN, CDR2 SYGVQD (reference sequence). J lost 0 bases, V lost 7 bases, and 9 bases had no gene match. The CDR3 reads CASKYVDRDSYEQYF. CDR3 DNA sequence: TGCGCCAGCAAATATGTAGACAGGGACTCCTACGAGCAGTACTTC.

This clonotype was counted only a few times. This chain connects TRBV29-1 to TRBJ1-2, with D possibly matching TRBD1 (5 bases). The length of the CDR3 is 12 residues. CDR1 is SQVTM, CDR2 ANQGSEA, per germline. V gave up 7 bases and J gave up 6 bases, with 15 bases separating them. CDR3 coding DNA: TGCAGCGCCAGGGTCACCTCCAATGGCTACACCTTC. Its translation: CSARVTSNGYTF.

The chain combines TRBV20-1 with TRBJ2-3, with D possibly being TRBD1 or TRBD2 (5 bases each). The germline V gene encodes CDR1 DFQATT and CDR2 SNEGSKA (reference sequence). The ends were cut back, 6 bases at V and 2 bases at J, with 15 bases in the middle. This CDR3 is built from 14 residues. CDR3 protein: CSAEGDGSTDTQYF. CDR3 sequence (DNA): TGCAGTGCCGAAGGGGACGGGTCCACAGATACGCAGTATTTT.

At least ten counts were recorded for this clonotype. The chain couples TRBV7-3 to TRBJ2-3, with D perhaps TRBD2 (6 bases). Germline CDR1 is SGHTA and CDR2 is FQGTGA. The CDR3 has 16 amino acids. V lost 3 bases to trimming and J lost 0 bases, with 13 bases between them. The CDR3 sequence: CASSFRGAKSTDTQYF. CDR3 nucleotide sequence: TGTGCCAGCAGCTTCCGCGGGGCTAAAAGCACAGATACGCAGTATTTT.

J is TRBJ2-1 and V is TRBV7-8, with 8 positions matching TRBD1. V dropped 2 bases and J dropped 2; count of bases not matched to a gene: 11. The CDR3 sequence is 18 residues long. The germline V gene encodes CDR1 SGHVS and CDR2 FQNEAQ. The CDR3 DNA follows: TGTGCCAGCAGCTTAATCGCGGGACAGGCGTCAACCTACAATGAGCAGTTCTTC. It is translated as CASSLIAGQASTYNEQFF.

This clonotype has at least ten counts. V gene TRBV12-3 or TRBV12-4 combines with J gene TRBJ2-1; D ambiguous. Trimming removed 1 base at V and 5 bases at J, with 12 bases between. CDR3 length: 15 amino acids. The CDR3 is CASSLEVAGHNEQFF. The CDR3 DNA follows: TGTGCCAGCAGTTTAGAGGTCGCAGGCCACAATGAGCAGTTCTTC.

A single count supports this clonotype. This CDR3 is CSARGPGLGYF. The DNA of the CDR3 is TGCAGTGCTAGGGGGCCGGGACTCGGGTACTTC. This chain connects TRBV20-1 to TRBJ2-7; possibly TRBD2 for D (6 bases). The CDR3 loop spans 11 amino acids. The germline gives CDR1 DFQATT, CDR2 SNEGSKA (reference sequence). The V and J ends lost 3 bases and 12 bases respectively, with 15 bases between them.

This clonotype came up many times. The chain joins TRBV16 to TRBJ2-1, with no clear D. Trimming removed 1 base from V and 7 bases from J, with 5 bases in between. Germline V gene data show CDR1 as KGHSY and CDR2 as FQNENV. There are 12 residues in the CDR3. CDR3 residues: CASSQLGNEQFF. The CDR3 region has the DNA TGTGCCAGCAGCCAATTAGGAAATGAGCAGTTCTTC.

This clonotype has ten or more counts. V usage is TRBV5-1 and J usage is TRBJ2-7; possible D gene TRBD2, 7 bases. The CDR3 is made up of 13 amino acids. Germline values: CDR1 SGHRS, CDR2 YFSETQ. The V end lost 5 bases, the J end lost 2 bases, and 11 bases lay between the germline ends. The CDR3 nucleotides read TGCGCCAGCAGTCGGGGGGCAACCTACGAGCAGTACTTC. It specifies CASSRGATYEQYF.

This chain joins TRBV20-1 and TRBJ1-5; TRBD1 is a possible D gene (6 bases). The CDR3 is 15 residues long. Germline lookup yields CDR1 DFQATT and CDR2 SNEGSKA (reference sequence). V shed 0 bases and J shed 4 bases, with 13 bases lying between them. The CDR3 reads CSARDPGTTNQPQHF. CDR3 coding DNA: TGCAGTGCTAGAGACCCCGGGACAACTAATCAGCCCCAGCATTTT.

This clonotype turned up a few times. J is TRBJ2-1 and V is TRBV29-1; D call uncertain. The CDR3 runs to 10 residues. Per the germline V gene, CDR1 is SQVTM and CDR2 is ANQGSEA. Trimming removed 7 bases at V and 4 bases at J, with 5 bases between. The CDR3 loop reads CSGSYNEQFF. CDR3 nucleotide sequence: TGCAGCGGATCTTACAATGAGCAGTTCTTC.

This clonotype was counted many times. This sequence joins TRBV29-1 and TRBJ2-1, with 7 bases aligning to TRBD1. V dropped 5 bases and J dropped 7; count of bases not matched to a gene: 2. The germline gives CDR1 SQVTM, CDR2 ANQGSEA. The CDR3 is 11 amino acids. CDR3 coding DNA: TGCAGCGTTAAGGGGGCGAATGAGCAGTTCTTC. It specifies CSVKGANEQFF.

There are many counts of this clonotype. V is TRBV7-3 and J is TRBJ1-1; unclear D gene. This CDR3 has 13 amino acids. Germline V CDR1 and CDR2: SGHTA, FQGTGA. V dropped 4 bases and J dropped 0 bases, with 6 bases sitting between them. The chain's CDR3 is CASSSQMNTEAFF. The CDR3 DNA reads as TGTGCCAGCAGCTCACAGATGAACACTGAAGCTTTCTTT.

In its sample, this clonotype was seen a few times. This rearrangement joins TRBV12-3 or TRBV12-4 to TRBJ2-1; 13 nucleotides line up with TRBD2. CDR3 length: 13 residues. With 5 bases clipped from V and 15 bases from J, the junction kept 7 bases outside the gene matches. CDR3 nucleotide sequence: TGTGCCAGCAGTCGACTAGCGGGAGGTCGTTGGTTCTTC. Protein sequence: CASSRLAGGRWFF.

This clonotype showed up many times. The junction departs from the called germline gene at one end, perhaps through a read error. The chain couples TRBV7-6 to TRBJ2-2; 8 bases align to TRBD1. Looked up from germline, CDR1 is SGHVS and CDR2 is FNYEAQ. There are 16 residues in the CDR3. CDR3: CASSLAGTGNTGELFF. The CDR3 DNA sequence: TGTGCCAGCAGTTTAGCCGGGACAGGAAACACCGGGGAGCTGTTTTTT. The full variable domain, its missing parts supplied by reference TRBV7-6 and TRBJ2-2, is GAGVSQSPRYKVTKRGQDVALRCDPISGHVSLYWYRQALGQGPEFLTYFNYEAQQDKSGLPNDRFSAERPEGSISTLTIQRTEQRDSAMYRCASSLAGTGNTGELFFGEGSRLTVL.

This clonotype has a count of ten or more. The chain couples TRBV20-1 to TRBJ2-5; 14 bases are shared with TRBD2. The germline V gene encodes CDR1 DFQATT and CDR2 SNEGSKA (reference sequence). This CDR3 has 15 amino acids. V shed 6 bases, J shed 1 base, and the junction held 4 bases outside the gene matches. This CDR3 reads CSARLAGGIQETQYF. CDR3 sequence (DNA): TGCAGTGCCCGACTAGCGGGAGGGATCCAAGAGACCCAGTACTTC.

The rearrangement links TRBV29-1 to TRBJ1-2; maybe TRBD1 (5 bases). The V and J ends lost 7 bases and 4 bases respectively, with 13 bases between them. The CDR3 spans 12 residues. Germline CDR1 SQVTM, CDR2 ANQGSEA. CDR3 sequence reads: CSAVGVSYGYTF. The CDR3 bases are TGCAGCGCCGTGGGGGTTTCCTATGGCTACACCTTC.

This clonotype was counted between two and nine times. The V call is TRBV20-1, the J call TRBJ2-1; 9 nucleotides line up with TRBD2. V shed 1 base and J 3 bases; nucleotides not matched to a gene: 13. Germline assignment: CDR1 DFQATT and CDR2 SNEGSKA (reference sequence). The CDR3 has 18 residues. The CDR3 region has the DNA TGCAGTGCTAGAGGTATAGGTCGGCGGGAGGGAGGCTACAATGAGCAGTTCTTC. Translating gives CSARGIGRREGGYNEQFF.

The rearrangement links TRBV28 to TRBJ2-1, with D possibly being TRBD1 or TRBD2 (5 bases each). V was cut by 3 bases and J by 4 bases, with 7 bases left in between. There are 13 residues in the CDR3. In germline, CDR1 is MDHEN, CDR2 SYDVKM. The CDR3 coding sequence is TGTGCCAGCAGTTTCGGGGCGTACAATGAGCAGTTCTTC. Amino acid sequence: CASSFGAYNEQFF.

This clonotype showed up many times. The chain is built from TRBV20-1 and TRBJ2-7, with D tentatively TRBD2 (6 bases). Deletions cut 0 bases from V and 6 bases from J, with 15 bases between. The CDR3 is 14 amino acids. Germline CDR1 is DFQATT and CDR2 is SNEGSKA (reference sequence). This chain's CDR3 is CSARDPAGLSEQYF. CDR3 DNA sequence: TGCAGTGCTAGAGATCCGGCGGGACTTTCCGAGCAGTACTTC.

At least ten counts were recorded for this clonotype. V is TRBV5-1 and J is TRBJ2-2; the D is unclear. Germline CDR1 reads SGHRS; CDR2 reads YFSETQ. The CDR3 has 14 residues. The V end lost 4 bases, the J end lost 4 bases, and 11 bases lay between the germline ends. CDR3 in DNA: TGCGCCAGCAGCCTCTCCCCTGTCACCGGGGAGCTGTTTTTT. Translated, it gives CASSLSPVTGELFF.

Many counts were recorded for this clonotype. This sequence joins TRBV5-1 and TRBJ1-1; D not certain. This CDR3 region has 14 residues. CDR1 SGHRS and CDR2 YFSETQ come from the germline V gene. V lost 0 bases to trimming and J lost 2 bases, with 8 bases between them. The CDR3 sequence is CASSLEQTNTEAFF. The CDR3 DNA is TGCGCCAGCAGCTTGGAACAGACAAACACTGAAGCTTTCTTT. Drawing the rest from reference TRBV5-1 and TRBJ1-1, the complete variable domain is KAGVTQTPRYLIKTRGQQVTLSCSPISGHRSVSWYQQTPGQGLQFLFEYFSETQRNKGNFPGRFSGRQFSNSRSEMNVSTLELGDSALYLCASSLEQTNTEAFFGQGTRLTVV.

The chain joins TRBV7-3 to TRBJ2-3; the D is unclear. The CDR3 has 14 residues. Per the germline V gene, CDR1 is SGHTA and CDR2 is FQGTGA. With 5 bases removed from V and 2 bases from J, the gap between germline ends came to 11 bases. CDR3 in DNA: TGTGCCAGCAGCCAAAGGCTCGACACAGATACGCAGTATTTT. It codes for CASSQRLDTDTQYF. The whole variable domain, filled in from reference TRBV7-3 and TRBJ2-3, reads GAGVSQTPSNKVTEKGKYVELRCDPISGHTALYWYRQSLGQGPEFLIYFQGTGAADDSGLPNDRFFAVRPEGSVSTLKIQRTERGDSAVYLCASSQRLDTDTQYFGPGTRLTVL.

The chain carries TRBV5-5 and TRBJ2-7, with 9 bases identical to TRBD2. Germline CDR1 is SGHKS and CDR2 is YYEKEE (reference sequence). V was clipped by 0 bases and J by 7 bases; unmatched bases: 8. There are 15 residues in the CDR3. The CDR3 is CASSLEAGGPQEQYF. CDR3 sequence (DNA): TGTGCCAGCAGCTTGGAGGCGGGAGGGCCTCAGGAGCAGTACTTC.

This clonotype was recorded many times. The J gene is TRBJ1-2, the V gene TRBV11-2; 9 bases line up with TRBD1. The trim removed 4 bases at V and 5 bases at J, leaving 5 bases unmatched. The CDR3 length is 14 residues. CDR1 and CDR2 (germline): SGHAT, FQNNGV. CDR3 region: CASSWGTGFYGYTF. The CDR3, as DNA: TGTGCCAGCAGCTGGGGGACAGGGTTTTATGGCTACACCTTC.

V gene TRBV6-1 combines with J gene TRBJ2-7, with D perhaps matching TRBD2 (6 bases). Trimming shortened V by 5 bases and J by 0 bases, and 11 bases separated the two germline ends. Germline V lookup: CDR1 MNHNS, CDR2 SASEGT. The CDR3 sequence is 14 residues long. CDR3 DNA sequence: TGTGCCAGCAGTAGGACTACGAGCTCCTACGAGCAGTACTTC. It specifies CASSRTTSSYEQYF.

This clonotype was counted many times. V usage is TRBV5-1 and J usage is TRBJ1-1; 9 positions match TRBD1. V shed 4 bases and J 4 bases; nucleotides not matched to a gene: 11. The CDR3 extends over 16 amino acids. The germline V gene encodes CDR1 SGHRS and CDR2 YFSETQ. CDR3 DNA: TGCGCCAGCAGCCTGAAAGGACAGGGGTTGGCCACTGAAGCTTTCTTT. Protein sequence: CASSLKGQGLATEAFF.

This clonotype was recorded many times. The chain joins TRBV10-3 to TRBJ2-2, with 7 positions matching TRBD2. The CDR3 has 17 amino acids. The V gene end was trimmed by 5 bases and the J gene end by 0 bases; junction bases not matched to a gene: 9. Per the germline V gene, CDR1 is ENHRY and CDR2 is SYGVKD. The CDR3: CAISSGIRLANTGELFF. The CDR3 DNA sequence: TGTGCCATCAGTAGCGGGATCCGGTTAGCGAACACCGGGGAGCTGTTTTTT.

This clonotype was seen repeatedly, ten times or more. DNA of the CDR3: TGTGCCAGCAGCTTCCTTGGACAGGGTAGCTACGAGCAGTACTTC. Its translation: CASSFLGQGSYEQYF. The J gene is TRBJ2-7, the V gene TRBV11-1; TRBD1 matches at 8 bases. From germline, CDR1 is SGHAT and CDR2 FQDESV (reference sequence). This CDR3 has 15 amino acids. J lost 3 bases, V lost 3 bases, and 7 bases had no gene match.

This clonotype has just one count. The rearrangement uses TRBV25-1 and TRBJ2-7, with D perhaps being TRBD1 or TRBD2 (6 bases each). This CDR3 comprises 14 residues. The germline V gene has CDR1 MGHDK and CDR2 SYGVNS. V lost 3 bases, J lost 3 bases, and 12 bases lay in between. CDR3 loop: CASSEGGLNYEQYF. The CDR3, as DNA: TGTGCCAGCAGTGAGGGGGGCCTCAACTACGAGCAGTACTTC.

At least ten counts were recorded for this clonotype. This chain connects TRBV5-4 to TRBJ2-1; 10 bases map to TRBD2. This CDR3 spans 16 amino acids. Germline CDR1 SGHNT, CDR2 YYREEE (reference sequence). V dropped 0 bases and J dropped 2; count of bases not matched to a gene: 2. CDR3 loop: CASSLGSGRAYNEQFF. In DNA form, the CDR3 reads TGTGCCAGCAGCTTGGGGAGCGGGAGGGCCTACAATGAGCAGTTCTTC.